The clone carrying this TCR beta chain was found many times. The antigen remains undetermined. In TCRdb, the RT-PCR reads were re-called with MiXCR into one record per CDR3 protein. The sample yields about half a million distinct CDR3 sequences, about 8% seen once. This sample stems from a study of response to subunit inactivated influenza vaccine. Study conclusions and caveats: The authors proposed limited new T cell recruitment per seasonal influenza vaccination.

This CDR3 comprises 14 residues. Germline loops: CDR1 DFQATT, CDR2 SNEGSKA (reference sequence). V lost 3 bases and J lost 4; bases outside the gene matches: 4. This sequence was found in a man between 50 and 70 years old who received an inactivated influenza vaccine. The material sequenced was PBMCs from blood, taken roughly 24 months after vaccination. This chain links TRBV20-1 with TRBJ2-1; 9 bases align to TRBD2. For the CDR3, the DNA is TGCAGTGCTAGTAGCGGGAGCTATTACAATGAGCAGTTCTTC. Its protein product is CSASSGSYYNEQFF.